The next 24 T cell receptor beta chains were all read from a single sample in a study of T cells in Graves' hyperthyroidism and ophthalmopathy. Researchers amplified the TCR beta CDR3 regions from RNA transcripts. First-round RT-PCR of the TCR CDR3 relied on the HTBI primer set. MiXCR was run by TCRdb on the multiplex PCR reads, yielding one entry per CDR3 protein. The table has 600,000 to 900,000 distinct CDR3 sequences, about a sixth seen once; the top ten hold approximately 8%. Sequencing used blood. The receptors were sampled from a man aged 18 to 30 with Graves' hyperthyroidism.

Many counts were recorded for this clonotype. This chain links TRBV29-1 with TRBJ1-1; TRBD1 matches 11 bases. CDR3 size: 13 residues. CDR1 is SQVTM, CDR2 ANQGSEA, per germline. V lost 6 bases to trimming and J lost 3 bases; unmatched junction nucleotides: 3. DNA for the CDR3: TGCAGCGTCGGACAGGGGGCGGACACTGAAGCTTTCTTT. It translates to CSVGQGADTEAFF.

This chain joins TRBV20-1 and TRBJ1-2; possible D gene TRBD1, 5 bases. Germline V gene sequence: CDR1 DFQATT, CDR2 SNEGSKA (reference sequence). V was shortened by 0 bases and J by 4 bases, with 9 bases between the two germline ends. The CDR3 runs 13 residues. CDR3 residues: CSARDQGGYGYTF. CDR3 in DNA: TGCAGTGCTAGAGATCAGGGCGGCTATGGCTACACCTTC.

The J gene is TRBJ2-7, the V gene TRBV28, with D maybe TRBD2 (5 bases). The CDR3 runs to 15 residues. Per the germline V gene, CDR1 is MDHEN and CDR2 is SYDVKM. Trimming pared 11 bases from V and 5 bases from J, leaving 25 bases between. CDR3 in DNA: TGTGCCGGCTCCTCTCCGGCGAGGGCCACTCACGAGCAGTACTTC. Its translation is CAGSSPARATHEQYF.

This clonotype showed up just a few times. The genes are TRBV18 and TRBJ2-7, with 16 nucleotides matching TRBD2. With 5 bases clipped from V and 12 bases from J, the junction kept 7 bases outside the gene matches. The CDR3 is made up of 14 amino acids. Per the germline V gene, CDR1 is KGHSH and CDR2 is LQKENI. The CDR3 sequence is CASSEGTSGRAAYF. The CDR3 DNA sequence: TGTGCCAGCTCAGAGGGGACTAGCGGGAGGGCCGCGTACTTC.

This clonotype was observed at least ten times. The CDR3 here is CASSPRPQGQKHNQPQHF. CDR3 sequence (DNA): TGTGCCAGCTCACCACGGCCCCAGGGGCAAAAACACAATCAGCCCCAGCATTTT. This chain uses TRBV18 with TRBJ1-5; TRBD1 might be the D (6 bases). Germline CDR1 and CDR2: KGHSH and LQKENI. The length of the CDR3 is 18 residues. The germline V and J ends were trimmed by 1 base and 3 bases, with 19 bases remaining between them.

This clonotype was picked up many times. This chain connects TRBV5-5 to TRBJ2-4; no reliable D call. Germline V gives CDR1 SGHKS, CDR2 YYEKEE (reference sequence). The V and J ends lost 1 base and 1 base respectively, with 12 bases between them. The CDR3 is made up of 16 amino acids. CDR3 in DNA: TGTGCCAGCAGCTTGTCTCCGGTCGCGGCCAAAAACATTCAGTACTTC. Protein sequence: CASSLSPVAAKNIQYF. Combining the CDR3 with reference TRBV5-5 and TRBJ2-4 gives the whole variable domain DAGVTQSPTHLIKTRGQQVTLRCSPISGHKSVSWYQQVLGQGPQFIFQYYEKEERGRGNFPDRFSARQFPNYSSELNVNALLLGDSALYLCASSLSPVAAKNIQYFGAGTRLSVL.

The chain links TRBV28 to TRBJ2-2; no firm D call. Germline assignment: CDR1 MDHEN and CDR2 SYDVKM. V was shortened by 1 base and J by 6 bases, with 15 bases between the two germline ends. CDR3 length equals 16 residues. The CDR3 loop reads CASSLSWGTSAGELFF. DNA for the CDR3: TGTGCCAGCAGTTTATCATGGGGAACGTCGGCCGGGGAGCTGTTTTTT.

This clonotype was seen a few times. This rearrangement joins TRBV3-1 to TRBJ2-5, with 9 bases fitting TRBD2. The V and J ends lost 0 bases and 4 bases, in that order; junction bases with no gene match: 9. CDR1 and CDR2 (germline): LGHDT, YNNKEL (reference sequence). CDR3 size: 17 residues. The CDR3: CASSQDGIAGELETQYF. The CDR3 bases are TGTGCCAGCAGCCAAGATGGAATAGCGGGAGAGCTAGAGACCCAGTACTTC.

The J gene is TRBJ2-7, the V gene TRBV28; D perhaps matches TRBD2 (5 bases). The CDR3 extends over 14 amino acids. Trimming removed 8 bases from V and 0 bases from J, with 14 bases in between. Germline V lookup: CDR1 MDHEN, CDR2 SYDVKM. In DNA, the CDR3 is TGTGCCAGCGCGGCAAGCGGTCCCTCCTACGAGCAGTACTTC. Protein: CASAASGPSYEQYF.

This clonotype turned up a few times. This sequence joins TRBV4-1 and TRBJ1-1; D gene ambiguous. Germline values: CDR1 MGHRA, CDR2 YSYEKL. This CDR3 has 14 amino acids. Trimming shortened V by 1 base and J by 4 bases, and 10 bases separated the two germline ends. CDR3 in DNA: TGCGCCAGCAGCCAAGGGTGGGTTGTCACTGAAGCTTTCTTT. The encoded protein is CASSQGWVVTEAFF.

This clonotype showed up many times. This chain uses TRBV6-1 with TRBJ2-7, with D tentatively TRBD2 (5 bases). The CDR3 contains 16 residues. CDR1 MNHNS and CDR2 SASEGT come from the germline V gene. V was shortened by 5 bases and J by 5 bases, with 22 bases between the two germline ends. The CDR3 here is CASSYLRVLKKDEQYF. The CDR3 coding sequence is TGTGCCAGCAGTTACCTGAGGGTGCTTAAGAAGGACGAGCAGTACTTC.

The chain joins TRBV19 to TRBJ2-5; D might be TRBD1 (5 bases). In germline, CDR1 is LNHDA, CDR2 SQIVND (reference sequence). The CDR3 spans 16 residues. The V end lost 5 bases, the J end lost 4 bases, and 20 bases lay between the germline ends. The CDR3: CASSASRGWPRETQYF. Here the CDR3 DNA reads TGTGCCAGTAGTGCCAGTAGGGGTTGGCCTCGAGAGACCCAGTACTTC. The full variable domain, in which reference TRBV19 and TRBJ2-5 provide the parts outside the CDR3, is DGGITQSPKYLFRKEGQNVTLSCEQNLNHDAMYWYRQDPGQGLRLIYYSQIVNDFQKGDIAEGYSVSREKKESFPLTVTSAQKNPTAFYLCASSASRGWPRETQYFGPGTRLLVL.

In this sample, this clonotype turned up a few times. The gene calls are TRBV7-9 and TRBJ1-1; TRBD1 matches 7 bases. The CDR3 totals 12 residues. CDR1 is SEHNR, CDR2 FQNEAQ, per germline (reference sequence). V was clipped by 9 bases and J by 8 bases; unmatched bases: 9. CDR3 residues: CASNPRGVEAFF. CDR3 nucleotide sequence: TGTGCCAGTAACCCCAGGGGGGTGGAAGCTTTCTTT.

The V gene is TRBV18, the J gene TRBJ2-7; TRBD1 aligns across 9 bases. V lost 6 bases to trimming and J lost 6 bases; unmatched junction nucleotides: 12. The CDR3 covers 15 residues. CDR1 is KGHSH, CDR2 LQKENI, per germline. The CDR3 region has the DNA TGTGCCAGCTCGCTGGTAGGGACAGGGAGATCCGAGCAGTACTTC. Its protein product is CASSLVGTGRSEQYF.

In this sample, this clonotype turned up a few times. The rearrangement uses TRBV6-2 or TRBV6-3 and TRBJ2-3, with D tentatively TRBD2 (6 bases). Looked up from germline, CDR1 is MNHEY and CDR2 is SVGEGT. The CDR3 runs 17 residues. Between the trimmed V and J ends, which lost 7 bases and 2 bases, there was a span of 22 bases. This CDR3 is CASMGSPGTPPTDTQYF. The CDR3 bases are TGTGCCAGCATGGGGAGCCCGGGGACTCCACCCACAGATACGCAGTATTTT.

This clonotype was counted ten times or more. V is TRBV3-1 and J is TRBJ2-3, with 13 bases lining up with TRBD2. Germline V CDR1 and CDR2: LGHDT, YNNKEL (reference sequence). The V segment lost 2 bases and the J segment 3 bases; nucleotides outside the gene matches: 11. The CDR3 is 19 amino acids. For the CDR3, the DNA is TGTGCCAGCAGCCAATTAGGGACTAGCGGGAAGGTGAGAACAGATACGCAGTATTTT. This gives the protein CASSQLGTSGKVRTDTQYF.

The table lists this clonotype with a few counts. The chain is built from TRBV7-9 and TRBJ2-2, with 11 bases matching TRBD2. The germline V gene encodes CDR1 SEHNR and CDR2 FQNEAQ (reference sequence). V lost 6 bases, J lost 6 bases, and 9 bases stayed unmatched. CDR3 length: 16 residues. The CDR3 spells CASSYGGLAVSGELFF. CDR3 nucleotides: TGTGCCAGCAGTTACGGGGGACTAGCGGTTTCCGGGGAGCTGTTTTTT.

This clonotype has only a few counts. DNA of the CDR3: TGTGCCATCAGTTCCCGACTAGCGGGTTCGCTAAGCTCCTACAATGAGCAGTTCTTC. It is translated as CAISSRLAGSLSSYNEQFF. The genes are TRBV10-3 and TRBJ2-1, with 10 bases that match TRBD2. From germline, CDR1 is ENHRY and CDR2 SYGVKD. V dropped 5 bases and J dropped 0; count of bases not matched to a gene: 13. The CDR3 is 19 amino acids.

This clonotype occurred a few times. The junction differs from germline at one of its ends, possibly a read error. The chain is built from TRBV11-2 and TRBJ2-3; either TRBD1 or TRBD2 may supply D (6 bases each). The CDR3 is made up of 13 amino acids. CDR1 and CDR2 from the germline V gene are SGHAT and FQNNGV. The CDR3 DNA sequence: TGTGCCAGCAACTTAGGAGGGGGGGATACGCAGTATTTT. Protein product: CASNLGGGDTQYF. The whole variable domain, remainder taken from reference TRBV11-2 and TRBJ2-3, is EAGVAQSPRYKIIEKRQSVAFWCNPISGHATLYWYQQILGQGPKLLIQFQNNGVVDDSQLPKDRFSAERLKGVDSTLKIQPAKLEDSAVYLCASNLGGGDTQYFGPGTRLTVL.

CDR3 coding DNA: TGTGCCAGCTCGCCGGATGGGGGGACTGAAGCTTTCTTT. This codes for CASSPDGGTEAFF. The chain carries TRBV18 and TRBJ1-1, with D maybe TRBD1 (5 bases). V was shortened by 6 bases and J by 5 bases, with 13 bases between the two germline ends. The CDR3 totals 13 residues. Germline CDR1 KGHSH, CDR2 LQKENI.

In its sample, this clonotype was seen once. In DNA, the CDR3 is TGTGCCAGCAGCTCTCGACAGGGGAGCACCGGGGAGCTGTTTTTT. Residues: CASSSRQGSTGELFF. The rearrangement uses TRBV7-9 and TRBJ2-2; 8 bases are a match to TRBD1. The V and J ends lost 4 bases and 4 bases, in that order; junction bases with no gene match: 5. Looked up from germline, CDR1 is SEHNR and CDR2 is FQNEAQ (reference sequence). This CDR3 has 15 amino acids.

This clonotype was found many times. The V gene is TRBV6-1, the J gene TRBJ1-2; no firm D call. The V end lost 6 bases, the J end lost 4 bases, and 15 bases lay between the germline ends. The CDR3 length is 14 residues. Germline V gene sequence: CDR1 MNHNS, CDR2 SASEGT. For the CDR3, the DNA is TGTGCCAGCAGCTCAAGTGGCCCTACCTATGGCTACACCTTC. It codes for CASSSSGPTYGYTF.

This clonotype was detected ten times or more. The J gene is TRBJ2-7, the V gene TRBV28, with TRBD2 identical over 7 bases. J gave up 7 bases and V 3 bases, and 12 bases lay outside the gene matches. Germline CDR1 reads MDHEN; CDR2 reads SYDVKM. The CDR3 has 15 residues. The CDR3 sequence: CASSFGLGDLGEQYF. The CDR3 DNA reads as TGTGCCAGCAGTTTCGGACTAGGGGACCTCGGGGAGCAGTACTTC.

This clonotype appeared a few times. The V and J genes are TRBV28 and TRBJ1-2; tentative D call: TRBD1 (6 bases). The V end was cut by 3 bases, the J end by 4 bases, with 15 bases between. This CDR3 region has 15 residues. Germline loops: CDR1 MDHEN, CDR2 SYDVKM. As DNA, the CDR3 is TGTGCCAGCAGTTTTTTAGCAGGGGAGACCTATGGCTACACCTTC. Protein: CASSFLAGETYGYTF.